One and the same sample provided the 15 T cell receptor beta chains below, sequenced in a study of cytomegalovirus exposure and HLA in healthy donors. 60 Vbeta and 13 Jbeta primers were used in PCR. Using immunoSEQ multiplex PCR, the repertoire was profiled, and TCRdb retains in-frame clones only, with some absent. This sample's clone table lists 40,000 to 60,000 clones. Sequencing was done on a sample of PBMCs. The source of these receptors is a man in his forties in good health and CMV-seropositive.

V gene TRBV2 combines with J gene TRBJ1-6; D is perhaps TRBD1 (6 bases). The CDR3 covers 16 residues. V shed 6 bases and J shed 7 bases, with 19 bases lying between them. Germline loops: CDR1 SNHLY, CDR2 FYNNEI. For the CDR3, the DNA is TGTGCCAGCAGAAATGAAAGGGGGTCAGGGAATTCACCCCTCCACTTT. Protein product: CASRNERGSGNSPLHF.

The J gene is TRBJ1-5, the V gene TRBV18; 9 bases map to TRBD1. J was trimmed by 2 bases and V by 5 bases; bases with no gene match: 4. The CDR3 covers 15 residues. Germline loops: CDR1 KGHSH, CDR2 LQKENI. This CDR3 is CASSSQGAGNQPQHF. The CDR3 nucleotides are TGTGCCAGCTCATCACAGGGGGCCGGCAATCAGCCCCAGCATTTT.

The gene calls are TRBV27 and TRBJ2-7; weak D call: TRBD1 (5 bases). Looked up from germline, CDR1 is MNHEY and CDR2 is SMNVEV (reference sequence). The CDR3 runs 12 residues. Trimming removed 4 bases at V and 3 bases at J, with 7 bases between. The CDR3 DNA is TGTGCCAGCAGTTGGGGCCACTACGAGCAGTACTTC. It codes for CASSWGHYEQYF.

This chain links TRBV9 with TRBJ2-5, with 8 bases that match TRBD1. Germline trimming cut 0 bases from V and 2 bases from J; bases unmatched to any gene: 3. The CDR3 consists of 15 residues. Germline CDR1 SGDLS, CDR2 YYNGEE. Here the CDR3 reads CASSVDGQGQETQYF. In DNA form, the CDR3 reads TGTGCCAGCAGCGTAGACGGACAGGGTCAAGAGACCCAGTACTTC.

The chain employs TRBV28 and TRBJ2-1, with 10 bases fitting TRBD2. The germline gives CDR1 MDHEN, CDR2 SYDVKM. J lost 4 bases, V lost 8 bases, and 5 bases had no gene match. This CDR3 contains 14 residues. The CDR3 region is CASVSLAGYNEQFF. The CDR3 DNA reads TGTGCCAGCGTCTCACTAGCGGGGTACAATGAGCAGTTCTTC.

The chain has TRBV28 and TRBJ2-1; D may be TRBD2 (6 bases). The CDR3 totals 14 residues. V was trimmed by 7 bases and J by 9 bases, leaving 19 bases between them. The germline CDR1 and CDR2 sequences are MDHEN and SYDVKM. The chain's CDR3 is CASNGDFPRGEQFF. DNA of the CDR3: TGTGCCAGCAACGGGGACTTCCCCCGGGGTGAGCAGTTCTTC. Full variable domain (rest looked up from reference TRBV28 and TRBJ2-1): DVKVTQSSRYLVKRTGEKVFLECVQDMDHENMFWYRQDPGLGLRLIYFSYDVKMKEKGDIPEGYSVSREKKERFSLILESASTNQTSMYLCASNGDFPRGEQFFGPGTRLTVL.

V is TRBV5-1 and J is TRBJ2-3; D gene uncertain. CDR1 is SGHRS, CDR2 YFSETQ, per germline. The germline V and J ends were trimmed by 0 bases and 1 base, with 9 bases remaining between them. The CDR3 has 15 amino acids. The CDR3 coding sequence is TGCGCCAGCAGCTTGGCGGCGGATGGCACAGATACGCAGTATTTT. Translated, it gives CASSLAADGTDTQYF.

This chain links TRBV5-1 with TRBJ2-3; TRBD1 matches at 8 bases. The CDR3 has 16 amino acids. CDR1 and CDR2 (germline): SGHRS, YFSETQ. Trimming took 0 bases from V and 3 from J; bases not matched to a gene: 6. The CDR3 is CASSLDRGLRTDTQYF. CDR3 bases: TGCGCCAGCAGCTTGGACAGGGGGTTAAGAACAGATACGCAGTATTTT.

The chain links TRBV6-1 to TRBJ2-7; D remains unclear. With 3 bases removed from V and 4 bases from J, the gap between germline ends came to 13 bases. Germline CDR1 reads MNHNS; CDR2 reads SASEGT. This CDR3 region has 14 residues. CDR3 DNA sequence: TGTGCCAGCAGTGAGGAACTATGGGTGTACGAGCAGTACTTC. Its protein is CASSEELWVYEQYF.

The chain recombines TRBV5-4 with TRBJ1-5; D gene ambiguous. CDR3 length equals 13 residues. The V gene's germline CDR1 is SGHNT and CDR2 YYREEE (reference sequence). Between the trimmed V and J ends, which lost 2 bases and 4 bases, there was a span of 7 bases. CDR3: CASSFGLNQPQHF. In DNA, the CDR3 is TGTGCCAGCAGCTTCGGACTTAATCAGCCCCAGCATTTT.

The CDR3 is CASSAWGRGTQYF. Written as DNA, the CDR3 is TGTGCCAGCAGCGCCTGGGGGAGGGGTACGCAGTATTTT. This chain links TRBV7-2 with TRBJ2-3; 7 nucleotides agree with TRBD2. There are 13 residues in the CDR3. The germline V gene encodes CDR1 SGHTA and CDR2 FQGNSA. The ends lost 5 bases at V and 8 bases at J; junction bases unmatched: 7.

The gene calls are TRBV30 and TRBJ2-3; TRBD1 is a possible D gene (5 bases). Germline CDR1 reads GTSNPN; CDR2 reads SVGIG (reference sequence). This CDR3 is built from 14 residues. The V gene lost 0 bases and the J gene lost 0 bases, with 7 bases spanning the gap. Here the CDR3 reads CAWSVRGSTDTQYF. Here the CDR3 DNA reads TGTGCCTGGAGTGTAAGGGGCAGCACAGATACGCAGTATTTT.

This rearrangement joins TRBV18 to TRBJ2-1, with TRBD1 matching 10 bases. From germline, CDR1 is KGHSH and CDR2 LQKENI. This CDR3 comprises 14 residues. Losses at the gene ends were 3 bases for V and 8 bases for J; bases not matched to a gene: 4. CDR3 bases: TGTGCCAGCTCACCTCGACAGGGGGCGGATGAGCAGTTCTTC. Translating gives CASSPRQGADEQFF. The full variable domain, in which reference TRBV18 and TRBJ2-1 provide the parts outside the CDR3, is NAGVMQNPRHLVRRRGQEARLRCSPMKGHSHVYWYRQLPEEGLKFMVYLQKENIIDESGMPKERFSAEFPKEGPSILRIQQVVRGDSAAYFCASSPRQGADEQFFGPGTRLTVL.

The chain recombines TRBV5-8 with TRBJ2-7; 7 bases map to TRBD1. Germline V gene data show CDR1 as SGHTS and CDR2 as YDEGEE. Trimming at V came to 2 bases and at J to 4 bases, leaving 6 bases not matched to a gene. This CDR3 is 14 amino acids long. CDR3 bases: TGTGCCAGCAGCTTCACAGCAGGGGGTTACGAGCAGTACTTC. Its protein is CASSFTAGGYEQYF.

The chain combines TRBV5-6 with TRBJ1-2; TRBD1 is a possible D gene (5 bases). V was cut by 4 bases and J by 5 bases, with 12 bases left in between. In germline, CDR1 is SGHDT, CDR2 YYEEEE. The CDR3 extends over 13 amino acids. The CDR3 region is CASSHRDSYGYTF. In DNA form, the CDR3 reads TGTGCCAGCAGCCACCGGGACTCGTATGGCTACACCTTC.